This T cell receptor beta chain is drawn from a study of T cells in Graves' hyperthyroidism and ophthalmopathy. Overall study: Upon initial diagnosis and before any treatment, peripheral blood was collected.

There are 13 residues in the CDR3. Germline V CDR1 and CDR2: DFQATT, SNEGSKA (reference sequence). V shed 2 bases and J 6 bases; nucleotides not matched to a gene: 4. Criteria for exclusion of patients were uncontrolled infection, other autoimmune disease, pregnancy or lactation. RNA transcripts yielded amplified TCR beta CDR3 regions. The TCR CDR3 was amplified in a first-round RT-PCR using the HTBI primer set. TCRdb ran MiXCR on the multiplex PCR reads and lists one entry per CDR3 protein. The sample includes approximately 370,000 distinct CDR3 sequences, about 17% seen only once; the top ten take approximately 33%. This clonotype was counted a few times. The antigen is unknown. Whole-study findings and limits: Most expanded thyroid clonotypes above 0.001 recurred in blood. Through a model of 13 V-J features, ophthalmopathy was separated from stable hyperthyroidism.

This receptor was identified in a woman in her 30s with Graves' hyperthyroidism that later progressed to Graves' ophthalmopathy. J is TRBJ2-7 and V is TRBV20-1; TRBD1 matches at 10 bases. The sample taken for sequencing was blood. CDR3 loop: CSARTGQGFEQYF. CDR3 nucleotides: TGCAGTGCTAGAACGGGACAGGGGTTCGAGCAGTACTTC.